One sample yielded the 3 T cell receptor beta chains listed below, sequenced in a study of Graves' ophthalmopathy and Graves' hyperthyroidism. Amplifying from RNA transcripts, the study obtained TCR beta CDR3 regions. First-round RT-PCR with HTBI primers preceded a second-round multiplex PCR. TCRdb reprocessed the multiplex PCR reads with MiXCR, giving one entry per CDR3 protein. The sample holds approximately 540,000 distinct CDR3 sequences; about 40% are singletons and the top ten take about 4.6%. The sequencing sample was made of peripheral blood or thyroid tissue (not recorded which). The source of these receptors is an adult man with Graves' hyperthyroidism.

The chain couples TRBV18 to TRBJ1-4, with 7 bases aligning to TRBD1. Trimming at V came to 3 bases and at J to 2 bases, leaving 6 bases not matched to a gene. The CDR3 length is 16 residues. Per germline, CDR1 KGHSH and CDR2 LQKENI. CDR3 region: CASSPQQGGTNEKLFF. The CDR3 DNA follows: TGTGCCAGCTCACCCCAGCAGGGGGGGACTAATGAAAAACTGTTTTTT.

To note about this clonotype: Since a much larger clone is just one base distant, this may be a read error. The V call is TRBV5-8, the J call TRBJ2-2; a weak D match, TRBD1 (6 bases). The germline V gene encodes CDR1 SGHTS and CDR2 YDEGEE. Trimming removed 8 bases at V and 3 bases at J, with 17 bases between. CDR3 size: 15 residues. Written as DNA, the CDR3 is TGTGCCAGAACGGAGACAGGAAAGGACACCGGGGAGCTGTTTTTT. It encodes CARTETGKDTGELFF.

Ten or more counts support this clonotype. In this CDR3 the conserved last residue, phenylalanine or tryptophan, is missing, so a read error is likely. The DNA is omitted, as the CDR3 cannot be located on it reliably, and the CDR3 follows TCRdb's listing. J is TRBJ1-2 and V is TRBV2. CDR1 is SNHLY and CDR2 is FYNNEI in the germline V gene. 10 amino acids form the CDR3, both terminal residues included. The CDR3 spells CASSERGRTI.